The 7 T cell receptor beta chains listed next were all sequenced from one sample in a study of CD8+ T cells in alopecia areata. cDNA reverse transcribed from extracted RNA served as the sequencing template. TCRdb's table, derived via immunoSEQ multiplex PCR, lists solely in-frame clones and lacks some. The table shows fewer than 250,000 clones, with approximately 52% occurring only once. The specimen was CD4+ T cells sorted from blood, collected at week 0. The receptors originated from a human donor with alopecia areata.

This clone was picked up one time. The chain combines TRBV7-8 with TRBJ1-2; 7 positions agree with TRBD1. Trimming removed 5 bases from V and 4 bases from J; junction bases left unmatched: 7. CDR1 SGHVS and CDR2 FQNEAQ come from the germline V gene. The length of the CDR3 is 14 residues. CDR3 sequence (DNA): TGTGCCAGCAGCCTCAGGGACAGTAGCTATGGCTACACCTTC. It codes for CASSLRDSSYGYTF.

The V call is TRBV16, the J call TRBJ1-1; weak D call: TRBD1 (6 bases). Germline lookup yields CDR1 KGHSY and CDR2 FQNENV. V was shortened by 5 bases and J by 4 bases, with 20 bases between the two germline ends. The CDR3 sequence is 16 residues long. The CDR3 region has the DNA TGTGCCAGCAGCGAACTAACAGGGATACTGGGCACTGAAGCTTTCTTT. It specifies CASSELTGILGTEAFF.

This chain joins TRBV25-1 and TRBJ1-1; unclear D gene. Germline CDR1 and CDR2: MGHDK and SYGVNS. Deletions cut 1 base from V and 2 bases from J, with 8 bases between. This CDR3 contains 14 residues. CDR3 sequence reads: CASSEFGINTEAFF. In nucleotides, the CDR3 is TGTGCCAGCAGTGAATTTGGGATCAACACTGAAGCTTTCTTT.

There are a few counts of this clone. The genes are TRBV14 and TRBJ1-2; perhaps TRBD1 as D (5 bases). The germline V gene encodes CDR1 SGHDN and CDR2 FVKESK. The CDR3 covers 13 residues. V lost 4 bases, J lost 8 bases, and 14 bases lay in between. DNA of the CDR3: TGTGCCAGCAGCCGGATTAGCAGGGACGGCTACACCTTC. It yields the protein CASSRISRDGYTF.

Regarding this clone: An end of the junction differs from the germline gene, which may be a read error. The genes are TRBV2 and TRBJ2-7, with D maybe TRBD2 (6 bases). Germline V gene data show CDR1 as SNHLY and CDR2 as FYNNEI. The CDR3 loop spans 15 amino acids. The CDR3 DNA reads as TGTGCCAGCAGCAATTACCGGGACCGGGAGTCGAGCAAGGACTTC. This translates into CASSNYRDRESSKDF. Complete variable domain (other parts from reference TRBV2 and TRBJ2-7): EPEVTQTPSHQVTQMGQEVILRCVPISNHLYFYWYRQILGQKVEFLVSFYNNEISEKSEIFDDQFSVERPDGSNFTLKIRSTKLEDSAMYFCASSNYRDRESSKDFGPGTRLTVT.

The chain employs TRBV4-2 and TRBJ1-5; D uncertain. The CDR3 contains 16 residues. Trimming took off 3 bases at V and 5 bases at J, with 17 bases between the two ends. Per germline, CDR1 LGHNA and CDR2 YNFKEQ. CDR3 in DNA: TGTGCCAGCAGCCATGTCCCCGGACTTCGGGATCAGCCCCAGCATTTT. Its translation is CASSHVPGLRDQPQHF.

This clone was picked up one time. The chain couples TRBV30 to TRBJ1-5; no reliable D call. From germline, CDR1 is GTSNPN and CDR2 SVGIG (reference sequence). V was trimmed by 0 bases and J by 4 bases, leaving 7 bases between them. CDR3 length: 13 amino acids. CDR3 residues: CAWSVTVNQPQHF. The CDR3 bases are TGTGCCTGGAGTGTCACAGTTAATCAGCCCCAGCATTTT.